This T cell receptor (beta chain) derives from a study of T cell changes during pregnancy in multiple sclerosis. Here immunoSEQ multiplex PCR was the method, and the copy in TCRdb shows in-frame clones only, minus some. This sample has roughly 52,000 clones, with approximately 94% found just once. The sequence was collected from a female donor with multiple sclerosis, enrolled in a pregnancy study. The sequences come from CD8+ T cells from peripheral blood mononuclear cells, collected before pregnancy.

The CDR3 here is CASSQDRGHTGELFF. The CDR3, as DNA: TGTGCCAGCAGTCAGGACAGGGGGCACACCGGGGAGCTGTTTTTT. The gene calls are TRBV6-6 and TRBJ2-2, with 11 bases identical to TRBD1. Germline CDR1 MNHNY, CDR2 SVGAGI (reference sequence). Losses at the gene ends were 5 bases for V and 3 bases for J; bases not matched to a gene: 2. CDR3 length equals 15 residues.